Detailed here is one T cell receptor beta chain. Other nucleotide sequences in the sample specify the same CDR3. It was with 60 Vbeta and 13 Jbeta primers that the PCR ran. TCRdb keeps only in-frame clones here, not all; method: immunoSEQ multiplex PCR. This repertoire shows under 200,000 clones, roughly 76% found once; its top ten account for roughly 13%. This CDR3 spans 11 amino acids. Deletions cut 6 bases from V and 2 bases from J, with 4 bases between. Germline CDR1 reads KGHSH; CDR2 reads LQKENI. The sample comes from a study of cytomegalovirus exposure and HLA in healthy donors. The sequenced material came from PBMCs. V and J are TRBV18 and TRBJ2-5; D uncertain. The clonotype originates from a woman in her 50s in good health and CMV-seronegative. CDR3 sequence (DNA): TGTGCCAGCTCCCAACAAGAGACCCAGTACTTC. It translates to CASSQQETQYF.